In this sample, the clone carrying this TCR beta chain turned up a few times. These data come from a study of T-cell reconstitution after alpha-beta-depleted transplantation in children. As it was prepared, the TCRbeta library received unique molecular identifiers. A single record per CDR3 protein comes from TCRdb applying MiXCR to the PCR reads. The sample carries hundreds of thousands of distinct CDR3 sequences, roughly 10% recorded once. V lost 2 bases and J lost 6; bases outside the gene matches: 13. The CDR3 loop spans 17 amino acids. Germline V gene lookup returns CDR1 SGHVS and CDR2 FNYEAQ. Sequences were derived from PBMCs from the stem cell graft donor, sampled from the stem cell graft. The source is a human donor who donated a stem cell graft to a child with acute lymphoblastic leukemia. This rearrangement joins TRBV7-6 to TRBJ2-7, with 10 nucleotides matching TRBD1. CDR3 in amino acids: CASSLNNCGTGVCEQYF. The CDR3 coding sequence is TGTGCCAGCAGCTTAAACAATTGTGGGACAGGGGTCTGCGAGCAGTACTTC.